This T cell receptor beta chain was identified during a study of OX40 agonist ivuxolimab in advanced cancers. The germline V gene has CDR1 MNHNS and CDR2 SASEGT. This CDR3 comprises 15 residues. V shed 2 bases and J 7 bases; nucleotides not matched to a gene: 8. Clones were read by immunoSEQ multiplex PCR, and TCRdb kept only the in-frame ones, dropping some. The sample has approximately 87,000 clones, about 92% seen once. Sampling of blood occurred at baseline, cycle 4 day 1, and cycle 7 day 1. The sample was CD4+ or CD8+ T cells sorted from blood, taken in a trial of the OX40 agonist ivuxolimab. The TCR sequence derives from an adult with an advanced solid tumor such as melanoma, head and neck, liver or kidney cancer. The chain joins TRBV6-1 to TRBJ1-5, with 7 bases lining up with TRBD1. The DNA of the CDR3 is TGTGCCAGCAGTGAACACAGGGGACCGGTCCAGCCCCAGCATTTT. Protein: CASSEHRGPVQPQHF.